This TCR beta chain was recorded in a study of pediatric ulcerative colitis. General study findings and limits: Rectal repertoires separated controls, mild-moderate and acute severe colitis. Ulcerative colitis patients shared more blood-rectal clones than controls. Repertoires came from total lymphocyte DNA, not specific subsets.

Rectal tissue came from one to two pinch biopsies taken at colonoscopy. Sequencing was performed with immunoSEQ multiplex PCR; in TCRdb, only in-frame clones are kept and a portion is missing. The sample consists of tens of thousands of clones, around 73% of them appearing once. This clone was detected only once. As yet, its antigen is unknown. Germline V gives CDR1 SGHTA, CDR2 FQGNSA. With 5 bases removed from V and 0 bases from J, the gap between germline ends came to 17 bases. The CDR3 has 16 residues. This receptor was taken from a boy aged 5-17 years with moderate ulcerative colitis. Material for sequencing was gut tissue. V is TRBV7-2 and J is TRBJ2-7; D not resolved. Here the CDR3 reads CASSPGPGKASYEQYF. The CDR3 DNA reads as TGTGCCAGCAGCCCTGGTCCAGGCAAAGCCTCCTACGAGCAGTACTTC.